One and the same sample provided the 21 T cell receptor beta chains below, sequenced in a study of blood T cell repertoires in COVID-19. Clones were read by immunoSEQ multiplex PCR, and TCRdb kept only the in-frame ones, dropping some. This table holds 70,000 to 75,000 clones, 90% found once. Input material: peripheral blood. These receptors were collected from a woman aged 18-29 years with acute or convalescent COVID-19.

The table lists this clone with a count of one. This chain uses TRBV15 with TRBJ2-1; TRBD2 matches at 7 bases. The CDR3 has 17 amino acids. Trimming removed 0 bases from V and 6 bases from J; junction bases left unmatched: 11. Germline assignment: CDR1 LNHNV and CDR2 YYDKDF (reference sequence). CDR3 sequence (DNA): TGTGCCACCAGCAGAGATATATACACCGGGACTACCAATGAGCAGTTCTTC. It translates to CATSRDIYTGTTNEQFF.

This chain uses TRBV7-9 with TRBJ1-4, with 10 nucleotides matching TRBD1. Trimming removed 5 bases from V and 8 bases from J; junction bases left unmatched: 20. The V gene's germline CDR1 is SEHNR and CDR2 FQNEAQ (reference sequence). This CDR3 is built from 19 residues. CDR3 region: CASSPTHVMTGGAEEKLFF. Here the CDR3 DNA reads TGTGCCAGCAGCCCGACCCACGTTATGACAGGGGGCGCAGAAGAAAAACTGTTTTTT. Supplemented by reference TRBV7-9 and TRBJ1-4, the full variable domain reads DTGVSQNPRHKITKRGQNVTFRCDPISEHNRLYWYRQTLGQGPEFLTYFQNEAQLEKSRLLSDRFSAERPKGSFSTLEIQRTEQGDSAMYLCASSPTHVMTGGAEEKLFFGSGTQLSVL.

V is TRBV5-5 and J is TRBJ2-2; 7 positions agree with TRBD2. Germline trimming cut 3 bases from V and 4 bases from J; bases unmatched to any gene: 12. CDR1 is SGHKS, CDR2 YYEKEE, per germline (reference sequence). The length of the CDR3 is 17 residues. The CDR3: CASSSPTGLAATGELFF. Written as DNA, the CDR3 is TGTGCCAGCAGCTCCCCGACCGGGCTAGCGGCCACCGGGGAGCTGTTTTTT.

This chain links TRBV6-5 with TRBJ1-4, with 8 bases matching TRBD1. The germline CDR1 and CDR2 sequences are MNHEY and SVGAGI. Trimming at V came to 9 bases and at J to 5 bases, leaving 5 bases not matched to a gene. There are 13 residues in the CDR3. The DNA of the CDR3 is TGTGCCAGTTCCGGGACAGGAAATGAAAAACTGTTTTTT. Amino acid sequence: CASSGTGNEKLFF.

The chain is built from TRBV6-2 or TRBV6-3 and TRBJ2-2; D perhaps matches TRBD1 (5 bases). The CDR3 sequence is 15 residues long. In germline, CDR1 is MNHEY, CDR2 SVGEGT. Trimming took off 2 bases at V and 6 bases at J, with 13 bases between the two ends. CDR3: CASSYRAGHSGELFF. The DNA for the CDR3 is TGTGCCAGCAGTTACCGGGCAGGGCATTCCGGGGAGCTGTTTTTT.

The chain links TRBV4-1 to TRBJ2-2; 8 bases fit TRBD1. The CDR3 runs to 16 residues. V lost 1 base to trimming and J lost 5 bases; unmatched junction nucleotides: 6. Germline CDR1 MGHRA, CDR2 YSYEKL. The DNA for the CDR3 is TGCGCCAGCAGCCAAGTAGGACAGGGTGGAACCGGGGAGCTGTTTTTT. Its protein product is CASSQVGQGGTGELFF.

In its sample, this clone was seen a few times. V is TRBV20-1 and J is TRBJ2-7; D may be TRBD2 (6 bases). Per germline, CDR1 DFQATT and CDR2 SNEGSKA (reference sequence). The CDR3 covers 11 residues. The V end was cut by 3 bases, the J end by 4 bases, with 7 bases between. The CDR3 DNA reads as TGCAGTGCTAGCGGGACTTACGAGCAGTACTTC. It yields the protein CSASGTYEQYF.

The chain employs TRBV28 and TRBJ1-2; D gene ambiguous. Germline CDR1 is MDHEN and CDR2 is SYDVKM. The ends were cut back, 4 bases at V and 1 base at J, with 10 bases in the middle. There are 14 residues in the CDR3. CDR3 region: CASSSSPLNYGYTF. DNA for the CDR3: TGTGCCAGCAGTTCCTCTCCTCTTAACTATGGCTACACCTTC.

The chain has TRBV5-1 and TRBJ1-1; 9 nucleotides line up with TRBD1. V gave up 3 bases and J gave up 5 bases; unmatched junction bases: 20. CDR3 size: 19 residues. The germline CDR1 and CDR2 sequences are SGHRS and YFSETQ. The chain's CDR3 is CASSSLGPGQGLGSTEAFF. In DNA, the CDR3 is TGCGCCAGCAGCTCCCTTGGGCCGGGACAGGGTTTGGGTAGTACTGAAGCTTTCTTT.

The rearrangement uses TRBV6-6 and TRBJ1-4, with D tentatively TRBD1 (6 bases). V lost 6 bases to trimming and J lost 0 bases, with 11 bases between them. Per germline, CDR1 MNHNY and CDR2 SVGAGI (reference sequence). The CDR3 extends over 15 amino acids. CDR3: CASSDRQATNEKLFF. For the CDR3, the DNA is TGTGCCAGCAGCGACAGGCAAGCAACTAATGAAAAACTGTTTTTT.

The rearrangement uses TRBV2 and TRBJ2-1; 13 positions match TRBD2. V was clipped by 6 bases and J by 7 bases; unmatched bases: 12. Germline lookup yields CDR1 SNHLY and CDR2 FYNNEI. This CDR3 spans 17 amino acids. CDR3 coding DNA: TGTGCCAGCAGCCAAAGGACTAGCGGGAGAATCGTGAATGAGCAGTTCTTC. Residues: CASSQRTSGRIVNEQFF.

This rearrangement joins TRBV29-1 to TRBJ2-3; tentatively, D is TRBD2 (5 bases). V gave up 6 bases and J gave up 2 bases, with 15 bases separating them. CDR3 length equals 14 residues. Germline CDR1 is SQVTM and CDR2 is ANQGSEA. The CDR3 DNA reads TGCAGCGTGAGGGTTACCGGGTTCACAGATACGCAGTATTTT. It is translated as CSVRVTGFTDTQYF.

CDR3 DNA: TGCGCCAGCAGCTTGGCGTCTCGAGAGACCCAGTACTTC. The encoded protein is CASSLASRETQYF. The V call is TRBV5-1, the J call TRBJ2-5; D remains ambiguous. Germline V gene lookup returns CDR1 SGHRS and CDR2 YFSETQ. V shed 0 bases and J shed 4 bases, with 7 bases lying between them. The CDR3 has 13 amino acids.

The chain joins TRBV28 to TRBJ1-1, with 7 bases identical to TRBD1. From germline, CDR1 is MDHEN and CDR2 SYDVKM. V shed 5 bases, J shed 4 bases, and the junction held 7 bases outside the gene matches. There are 14 residues in the CDR3. The CDR3 DNA sequence: TGTGCCAGCAGTCCTGGGACAGAGGGCACTGAAGCTTTCTTT. Residues: CASSPGTEGTEAFF.

V gene TRBV4-2 combines with J gene TRBJ1-4, with TRBD1 identical over 8 bases. CDR3 length equals 18 residues. V shed 0 bases, J shed 3 bases, and the junction held 9 bases outside the gene matches. The V gene's germline CDR1 is LGHNA and CDR2 YNFKEQ. CDR3 sequence: CASSQDLQGEVANEKLFF. The CDR3 DNA is TGTGCCAGCAGCCAAGATCTACAGGGGGAAGTAGCTAATGAAAAACTGTTTTTT.

The chain has TRBV5-1 and TRBJ2-1; TRBD2 agrees at 12 bases. The V gene's germline CDR1 is SGHRS and CDR2 YFSETQ. V was pared by 5 bases and J by 0 bases, with 9 bases of the junction left unmatched. The CDR3 runs to 18 residues. For the CDR3, the DNA is TGCGCCAGCAGTAAGGGACTAGCGGGCGCAACCTCCTACAATGAGCAGTTCTTC. Its protein product is CASSKGLAGATSYNEQFF.

CDR3 loop: CASSIWGGINNEQFF. For the CDR3, the DNA is TGTGCCAGTAGTATTTGGGGCGGGATTAACAATGAGCAGTTCTTC. This rearrangement joins TRBV19 to TRBJ2-1, with D possibly matching TRBD2 (6 bases). V was clipped by 3 bases and J by 5 bases, with 14 bases between them. Germline CDR1 LNHDA, CDR2 SQIVND (reference sequence). CDR3 length: 15 amino acids.

This chain connects TRBV19 to TRBJ1-1; tentatively, D is TRBD1 (6 bases). The CDR3 extends over 14 amino acids. V shed 5 bases and J shed 0 bases, with 10 bases lying between them. CDR1 and CDR2 (germline): LNHDA, SQIVND (reference sequence). This chain's CDR3 is CASSYGTLNTEAFF. In DNA form, the CDR3 reads TGTGCCAGTAGTTACGGGACACTGAACACTGAAGCTTTCTTT.

The rearrangement joins TRBV9 to TRBJ1-1; 7 nucleotides match TRBD1. Germline V CDR1 and CDR2: SGDLS, YYNGEE. After removal of 4 bases from V and 5 bases from J, the junction contained 14 bases not matched to a gene. This CDR3 has 16 amino acids. CDR3 nucleotides: TGTGCCAGCAGCCCGAGGGGGCAGGGGGAGGTGACTGAAGCTTTCTTT. Amino acids: CASSPRGQGEVTEAFF.

This clone was counted a few times. The chain recombines TRBV7-2 with TRBJ2-5; no definite D call. CDR3 size: 15 residues. V shed 0 bases and J shed 5 bases, with 13 bases lying between them. From germline, CDR1 is SGHTA and CDR2 FQGNSA. The CDR3 protein is CASSLASPPGETQYF. The CDR3 coding sequence is TGTGCCAGCAGCTTAGCGTCACCCCCCGGGGAGACCCAGTACTTC.

The chain joins TRBV2 to TRBJ1-2; D unresolved. This CDR3 has 10 amino acids. Germline V gives CDR1 SNHLY, CDR2 FYNNEI. V lost 9 bases and J lost 6, with 8 bases in between. This CDR3 reads CARRSDGYTF. In DNA, the CDR3 is TGTGCCAGGAGGTCCGATGGCTACACCTTC.